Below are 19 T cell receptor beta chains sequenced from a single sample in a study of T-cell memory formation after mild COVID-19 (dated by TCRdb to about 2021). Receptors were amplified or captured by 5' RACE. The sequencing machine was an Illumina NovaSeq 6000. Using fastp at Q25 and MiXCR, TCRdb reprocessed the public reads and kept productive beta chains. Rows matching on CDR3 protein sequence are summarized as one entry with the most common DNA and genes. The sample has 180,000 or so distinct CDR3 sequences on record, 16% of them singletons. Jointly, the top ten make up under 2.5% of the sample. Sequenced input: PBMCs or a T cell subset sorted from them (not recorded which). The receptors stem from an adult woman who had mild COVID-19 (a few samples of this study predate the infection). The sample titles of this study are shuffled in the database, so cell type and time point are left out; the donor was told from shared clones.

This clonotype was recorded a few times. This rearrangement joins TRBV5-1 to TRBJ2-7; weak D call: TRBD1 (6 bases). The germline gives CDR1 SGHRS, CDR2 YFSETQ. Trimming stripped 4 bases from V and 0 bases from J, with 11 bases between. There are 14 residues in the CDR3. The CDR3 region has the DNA TGCGCCAGCAGCGGGCAGGGGTACTCCTACGAGCAGTACTTC. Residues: CASSGQGYSYEQYF.

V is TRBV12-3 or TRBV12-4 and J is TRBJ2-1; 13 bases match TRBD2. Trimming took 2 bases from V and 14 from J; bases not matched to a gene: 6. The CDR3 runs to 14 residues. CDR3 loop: CASSLPATSGRKFF. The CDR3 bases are TGTGCCAGCAGTTTACCCGCGACTAGCGGGAGGAAGTTCTTC.

CDR3 coding DNA: TGCAGTGCGGTAGCGGAAAGCTCCTACAATGAGCAGTTCTTC. It codes for CSAVAESSYNEQFF. This chain links TRBV20-1 with TRBJ2-1; maybe TRBD2 (6 bases). This CDR3 spans 14 amino acids. Trimming shortened V by 6 bases and J by 0 bases, and 12 bases separated the two germline ends. Germline V gives CDR1 DFQATT, CDR2 SNEGSKA (reference sequence).

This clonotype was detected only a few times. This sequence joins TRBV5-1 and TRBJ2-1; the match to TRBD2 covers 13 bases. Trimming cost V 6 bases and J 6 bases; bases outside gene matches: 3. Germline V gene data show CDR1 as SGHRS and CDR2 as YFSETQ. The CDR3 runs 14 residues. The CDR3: CASTGLAGSNEQFF. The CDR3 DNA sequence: TGCGCCAGCACGGGACTAGCGGGAAGCAATGAGCAGTTCTTC.

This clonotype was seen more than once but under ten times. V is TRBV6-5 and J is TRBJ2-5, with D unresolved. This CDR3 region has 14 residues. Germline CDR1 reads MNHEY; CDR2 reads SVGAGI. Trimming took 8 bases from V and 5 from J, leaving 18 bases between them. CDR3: CASSSYRRLETQYF. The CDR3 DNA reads TGTGCCAGCTCCTCTTACCGTCGATTGGAGACCCAGTACTTC.

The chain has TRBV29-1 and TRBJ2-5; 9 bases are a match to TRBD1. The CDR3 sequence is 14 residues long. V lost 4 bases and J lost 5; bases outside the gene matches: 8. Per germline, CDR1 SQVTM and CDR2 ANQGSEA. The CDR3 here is CSVATGGLEETQYF. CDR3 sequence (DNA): TGCAGCGTTGCCACAGGGGGCTTGGAGGAGACCCAGTACTTC.

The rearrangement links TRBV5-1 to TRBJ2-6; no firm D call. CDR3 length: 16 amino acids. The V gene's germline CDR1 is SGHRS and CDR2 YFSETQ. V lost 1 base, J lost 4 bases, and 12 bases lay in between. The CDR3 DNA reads TGCGCCAGCAGCTTGTGGGGTGCTGCCGGGGCCAACGTCCTGACTTTC. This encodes CASSLWGAAGANVLTF. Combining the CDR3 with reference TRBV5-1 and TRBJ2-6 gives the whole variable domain KAGVTQTPRYLIKTRGQQVTLSCSPISGHRSVSWYQQTPGQGLQFLFEYFSETQRNKGNFPGRFSGRQFSNSRSEMNVSTLELGDSALYLCASSLWGAAGANVLTFGAGSRLTVL.

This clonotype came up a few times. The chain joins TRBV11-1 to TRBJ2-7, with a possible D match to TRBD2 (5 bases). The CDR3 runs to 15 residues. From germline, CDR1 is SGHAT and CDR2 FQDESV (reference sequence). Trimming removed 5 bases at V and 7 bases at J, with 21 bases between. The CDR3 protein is CASSLSGSLRTEQYF. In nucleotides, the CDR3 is TGTGCCAGCAGCCTGAGCGGCAGTTTAAGGACGGAGCAGTACTTC.

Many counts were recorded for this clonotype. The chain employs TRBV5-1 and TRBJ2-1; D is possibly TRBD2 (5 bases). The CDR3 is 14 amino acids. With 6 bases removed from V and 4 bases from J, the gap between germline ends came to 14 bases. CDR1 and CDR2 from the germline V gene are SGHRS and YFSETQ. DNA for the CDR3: TGCGCCAGCACTGCGGGCTCCTTATACAATGAGCAGTTCTTC. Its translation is CASTAGSLYNEQFF.

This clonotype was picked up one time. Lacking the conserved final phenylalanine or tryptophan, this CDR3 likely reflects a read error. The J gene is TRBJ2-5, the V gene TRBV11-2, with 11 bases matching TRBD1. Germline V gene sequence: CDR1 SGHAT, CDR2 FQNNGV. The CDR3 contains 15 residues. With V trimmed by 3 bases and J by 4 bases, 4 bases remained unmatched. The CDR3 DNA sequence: TGTGCCAGCAGCTTGGGACAGGGGGGAGGAGAGACCCAGTACTCC. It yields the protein CASSLGQGGGETQYS.

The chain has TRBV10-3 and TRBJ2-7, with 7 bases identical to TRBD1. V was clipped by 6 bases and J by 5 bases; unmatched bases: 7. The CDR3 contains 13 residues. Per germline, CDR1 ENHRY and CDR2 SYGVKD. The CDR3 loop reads CAISDRERDEQYF. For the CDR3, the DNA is TGTGCCATCAGCGACAGGGAGCGCGACGAGCAGTACTTC.

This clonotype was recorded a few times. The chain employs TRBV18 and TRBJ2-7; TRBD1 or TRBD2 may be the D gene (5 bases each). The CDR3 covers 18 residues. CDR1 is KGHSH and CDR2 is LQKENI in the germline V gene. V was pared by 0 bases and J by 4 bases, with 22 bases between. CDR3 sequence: CASSPPVSLAGTEYEQYF. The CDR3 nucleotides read TGTGCCAGCTCACCACCGGTTAGTCTGGCAGGGACCGAGTACGAGCAGTACTTC.

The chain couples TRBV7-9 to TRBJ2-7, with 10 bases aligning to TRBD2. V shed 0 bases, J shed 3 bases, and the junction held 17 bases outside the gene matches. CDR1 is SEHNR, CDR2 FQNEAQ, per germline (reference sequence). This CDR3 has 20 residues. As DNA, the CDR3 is TGTGCCAGCAGCTTAGCGAGGCGAGCGGGAGGGCCAAACAAAAACTACGAGCAGTACTTC. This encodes CASSLARRAGGPNKNYEQYF.

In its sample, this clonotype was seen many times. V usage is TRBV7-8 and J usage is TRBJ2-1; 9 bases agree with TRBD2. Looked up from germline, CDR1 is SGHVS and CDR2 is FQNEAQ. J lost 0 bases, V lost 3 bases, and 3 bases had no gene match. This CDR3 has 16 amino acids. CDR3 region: CASSFLAGISYNEQFF. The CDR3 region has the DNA TGTGCCAGCAGCTTCCTAGCGGGAATCTCCTACAATGAGCAGTTCTTC.

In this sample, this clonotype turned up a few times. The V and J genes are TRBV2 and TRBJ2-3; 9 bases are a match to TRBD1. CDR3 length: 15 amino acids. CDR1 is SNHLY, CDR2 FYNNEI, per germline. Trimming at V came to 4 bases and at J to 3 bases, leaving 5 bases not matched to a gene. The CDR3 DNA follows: TGTGCCAGCAGTGGTCGGGACAGGGCTACAGATACGCAGTATTTT. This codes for CASSGRDRATDTQYF.

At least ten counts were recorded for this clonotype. The CDR3 spells CASSRGTSGSTDTQYF. The CDR3 DNA is TGTGCCAGCAGCCGAGGGACTAGCGGGAGCACAGATACGCAGTATTTT. The chain couples TRBV3-1 to TRBJ2-3; 12 bases match TRBD2. The V and J ends lost 4 bases and 0 bases, in that order; junction bases with no gene match: 2. The CDR3 is made up of 16 amino acids. Germline V gene sequence: CDR1 LGHDT, CDR2 YNNKEL (reference sequence).

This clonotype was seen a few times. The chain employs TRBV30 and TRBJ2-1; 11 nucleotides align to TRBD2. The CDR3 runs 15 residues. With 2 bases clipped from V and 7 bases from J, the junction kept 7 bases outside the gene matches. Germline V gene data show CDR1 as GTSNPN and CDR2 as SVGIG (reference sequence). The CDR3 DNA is TGTGCCTGGAGTCCTCTAGCGGGAGGCATGAATGAGCAGTTCTTC. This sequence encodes CAWSPLAGGMNEQFF.

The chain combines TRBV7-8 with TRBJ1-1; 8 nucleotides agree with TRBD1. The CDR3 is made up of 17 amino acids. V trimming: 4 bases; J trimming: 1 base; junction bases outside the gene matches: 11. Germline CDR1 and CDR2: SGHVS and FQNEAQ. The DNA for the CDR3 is TGTGCCAGCAGCTCCTGGAGACAGGGGAGTAGGAACACTGAAGCTTTCTTT. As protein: CASSSWRQGSRNTEAFF.

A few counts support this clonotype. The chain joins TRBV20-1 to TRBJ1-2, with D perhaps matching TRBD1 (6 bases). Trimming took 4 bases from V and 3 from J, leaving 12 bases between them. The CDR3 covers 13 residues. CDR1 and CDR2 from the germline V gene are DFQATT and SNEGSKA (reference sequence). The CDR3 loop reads CSANPTGYYGYTF. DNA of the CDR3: TGCAGTGCTAACCCAACAGGGTACTATGGCTACACCTTC.